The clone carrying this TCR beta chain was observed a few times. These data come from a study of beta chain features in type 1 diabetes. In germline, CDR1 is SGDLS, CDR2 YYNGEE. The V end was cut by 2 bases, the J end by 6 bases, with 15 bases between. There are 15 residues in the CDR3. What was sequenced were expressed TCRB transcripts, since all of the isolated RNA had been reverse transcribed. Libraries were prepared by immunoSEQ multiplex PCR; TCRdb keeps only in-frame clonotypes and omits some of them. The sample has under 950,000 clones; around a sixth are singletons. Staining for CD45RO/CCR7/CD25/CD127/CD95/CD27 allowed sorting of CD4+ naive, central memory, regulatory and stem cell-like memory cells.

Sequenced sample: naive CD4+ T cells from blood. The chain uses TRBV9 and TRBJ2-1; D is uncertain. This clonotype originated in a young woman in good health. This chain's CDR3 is CASSVGRVAANEQFF. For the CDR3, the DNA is TGTGCCAGCAGCGTTGGGCGAGTCGCCGCCAATGAGCAGTTCTTC. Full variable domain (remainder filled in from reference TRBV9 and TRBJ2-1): DSGVTQTPKHLITATGQRVTLRCSPRSGDLSVYWYQQSLDQGLQFLIQYYNGEERAKGNILERFSAQQFPDLHSELNLSSLELGDSALYFCASSVGRVAANEQFFGPGTRLTVL.